A selection of T cell receptor beta chains follows, all from one sample in a study of neurological immune-mediated disorders. From the 5' RACE reads, TCRdb called clonotypes with MiXCR, one entry per CDR3 protein. The sample contains about 48,000 distinct CDR3 sequences, under 2% of which appear only once. Input material: PBMCs. The receptors come from a woman aged 35 to 49 with multiple sclerosis. Both conserved end residues are part of each CDR3. The order of the fields is clone size, D gene, J gene, V gene, CDR3 protein, CDR3 DNA. A D gene is named only where the DNA matches it firmly. Sizes are listed as once, few or many counts, or a class when the clone is expanded.

clone_size: many; d_call: TRBD1; j_call: TRBJ1-6; v_call: TRBV20-1; cdr3_aa: CSAPGQDDSPLHF; cdr3_nt: TGCAGTGCTCCGGGACAGGACGACTCACCCCTCCACTTT
clone_size: many; d_call: TRBD2; j_call: TRBJ2-3; v_call: TRBV5-1; cdr3_aa: CASSLGLAPDTQYF; cdr3_nt: TGCGCCAGCAGCTTGGGACTAGCCCCAGATACGCAGTATTTT
clone_size: many; d_call: TRBD1; j_call: TRBJ2-5; v_call: TRBV6-5; cdr3_aa: CASSYPRDRGKETQYF; cdr3_nt: TGTGCCAGCAGTTACCCCCGGGACAGGGGTAAAGAGACCCAGTACTTC
clone_size: many; d_call: -; j_call: TRBJ2-2; v_call: TRBV20-1; cdr3_aa: CSADDLAGHPGELFF; cdr3_nt: TGCAGTGCGGACGACCTGGCAGGGCATCCCGGGGAGCTGTTTTTT
clone_size: many; d_call: TRBD2; j_call: TRBJ2-5; v_call: TRBV6-2/TRBV6-3; cdr3_aa: CASSRTSLETQYF; cdr3_nt: TGTGCCAGCAGTCGGACTAGCCTGGAGACCCAGTACTTC
clone_size: many; d_call: TRBD2; j_call: TRBJ2-1; v_call: TRBV30; cdr3_aa: CAWCCRGGNEQFF; cdr3_nt: TGTGCCTGGTGTTGCCGGGGGGGCAATGAGCAGTTCTTC
clone_size: many; d_call: -; j_call: TRBJ2-3; v_call: TRBV6-6; cdr3_aa: CATGIDTQYF; cdr3_nt: TGTGCCACCGGAATAGATACGCAGTATTTT
clone_size: many; d_call: -; j_call: TRBJ1-2; v_call: TRBV5-1; cdr3_aa: CASSLGAGGPLGGYTF; cdr3_nt: TGCGCCAGCAGCTTGGGGGCCGGGGGCCCCTTGGGGGGCTACACCTTC
clone_size: many; d_call: -; j_call: TRBJ1-1; v_call: TRBV18; cdr3_aa: CASSPPGGLNTEAFF; cdr3_nt: TGTGCCAGCTCACCACCGGGGGGATTGAACACTGAAGCTTTCTTT
clone_size: many; d_call: TRBD1; j_call: TRBJ2-2; v_call: TRBV5-1; cdr3_aa: CASSLWDRLNTGELFF; cdr3_nt: TGCGCCAGCAGCTTGTGGGACAGACTAAACACCGGGGAGCTGTTTTTT
clone_size: many; d_call: -; j_call: TRBJ2-6; v_call: TRBV12-3/TRBV12-4; cdr3_aa: CASSNKESGANVLTF; cdr3_nt: TGTGCCAGCAGTAACAAGGAGTCTGGGGCCAACGTCCTGACTTTC
clone_size: many; d_call: TRBD1; j_call: TRBJ2-1; v_call: TRBV5-1; cdr3_aa: CASSLTTGGFYNEQFF; cdr3_nt: TGCGCCAGCAGCTTGACGACAGGGGGCTTTTACAATGAGCAGTTCTTC
clone_size: many; d_call: TRBD1; j_call: TRBJ1-2; v_call: TRBV5-6; cdr3_aa: CASGKRQGGDGYTF; cdr3_nt: TGTGCCAGCGGAAAGAGACAGGGAGGGGATGGCTACACCTTC
clone_size: many; d_call: TRBD1; j_call: TRBJ1-1; v_call: TRBV9; cdr3_aa: CASSPLFRGDSNTEAFF; cdr3_nt: TGTGCCAGCAGTCCCTTGTTCAGGGGGGATTCGAACACTGAAGCTTTCTTT
clone_size: many; d_call: -; j_call: TRBJ1-6; v_call: TRBV25-1; cdr3_aa: CASSDLGVYNSPLHF; cdr3_nt: TGTGCCAGCAGTGACTTAGGGGTCTATAATTCACCCCTCCACTTT
clone_size: many; d_call: -; j_call: TRBJ1-2; v_call: TRBV4-2; cdr3_aa: CASSQDVFLGVYDYGYTF; cdr3_nt: TGTGCCAGCAGCCAAGATGTGTTCTTAGGGGTTTACGACTATGGCTACACCTTC
clone_size: many; d_call: TRBD1; j_call: TRBJ2-2; v_call: TRBV4-1; cdr3_aa: CASSQTGANTGELFF; cdr3_nt: TGCGCCAGCAGCCAAACAGGGGCGAACACCGGGGAGCTGTTTTTT
clone_size: many; d_call: TRBD1; j_call: TRBJ2-3; v_call: TRBV5-1; cdr3_aa: CASLRDSDSDTQYF; cdr3_nt: TGCGCCAGCCTGAGGGACAGCGACTCAGATACGCAGTATTTT